Listed below are T cell receptor beta chains from one sample, sequenced in a study of blood T cells in healthy people across ages. A single record per CDR3 protein comes from TCRdb applying MiXCR to the 5' RACE reads. The top ten hold under 20% of the sample, which has over a million distinct CDR3 sequences, more than 35% seen once. What was sequenced was blood. The receptors were sampled from a woman between 55 and 75 years old in good health. CDR3s include the opening cysteine and the closing phenylalanine or tryptophan. D genes are given only for firm matches. Size is stated for part of the rows, as once, few or many counts, or as a class when the clone is expanded.

j_call: TRBJ1-6
clone_size: NA
d_call: NA
v_call: TRBV5-1
cdr3_length: 16
cdr3_aa: CASSLGPDSANSPLHF
cdr3_nt: TGCGCCAGCAGCTTGGGCCCGGACAGCGCAAATTCACCCCTCCACTTT

j_call: TRBJ1-2
clone_size: NA
d_call: TRBD1
v_call: TRBV27
cdr3_length: 14
cdr3_aa: CASSPWGDRDGYTF
cdr3_nt: TGTGCCAGCAGTCCCTGGGGGGACAGGGACGGATACACCTTC

j_call: TRBJ2-5
clone_size: NA
d_call: NA
v_call: TRBV7-9
cdr3_length: 13
cdr3_aa: CASESGFQETQYF
cdr3_nt: TGTGCCAGCGAATCAGGGTTCCAAGAGACCCAGTACTTC

j_call: TRBJ1-2
clone_size: NA
d_call: NA
v_call: TRBV5-1
cdr3_length: 13
cdr3_aa: CASSGASTGGYTF
cdr3_nt: TGCGCCAGCAGCGGAGCTAGTACGGGGGGCTACACCTTC

j_call: TRBJ2-4
clone_size: NA
d_call: NA
v_call: TRBV10-3
cdr3_length: 13
cdr3_aa: CAISEGVVYERYF
cdr3_nt: TGTGCCATCAGTGAGGGGGTCGTTTACGAGCGGTACTTC

j_call: TRBJ2-7
clone_size: NA
d_call: TRBD2
v_call: TRBV2
cdr3_length: 15
cdr3_aa: CASRVGLAGTYEQYF
cdr3_nt: TGTGCCAGCAGGGTGGGACTAGCGGGGACCTACGAGCAGTACTTC

j_call: TRBJ2-5
clone_size: NA
d_call: NA
v_call: TRBV25-1
cdr3_length: 15
cdr3_aa: CASSESGARQETQYF
cdr3_nt: TGTGCCAGCAGTGAATCAGGGGCGAGGCAAGAGACCCAGTACTTC

j_call: TRBJ2-3
clone_size: many
d_call: NA
v_call: TRBV28
cdr3_length: 18
cdr3_aa: CASSLYGTSVRSTDTQYF
cdr3_nt: TGTGCCAGCAGTTTATACGGGACCTCGGTCCGGTCCACAGATACGCAGTATTTT

j_call: TRBJ2-3
clone_size: few
d_call: TRBD2
v_call: TRBV7-3
cdr3_length: 14
cdr3_aa: CASSSAGGTDTQYF
cdr3_nt: TGTGCCAGCAGCAGTGCGGGAGGCACAGATACGCAGTATTTT

j_call: TRBJ2-5
clone_size: NA
d_call: NA
v_call: TRBV21-1
cdr3_length: 12
cdr3_aa: CASSKLRETQYF
cdr3_nt: TGTGCCAGCAGCAAACTACGGGAGACCCAGTACTTC

j_call: TRBJ1-4
clone_size: few
d_call: NA
v_call: TRBV12-3/TRBV12-4
cdr3_length: 16
cdr3_aa: CASSSGTFAGHEKLFF
cdr3_nt: TGTGCCAGCAGTTCCGGGACTTTCGCCGGGCATGAAAAACTGTTTTTT

j_call: TRBJ2-1
clone_size: NA
d_call: TRBD2
v_call: TRBV4-1
cdr3_length: 15
cdr3_aa: CASSHRQGTSNEQFF
cdr3_nt: TGCGCCAGCAGCCATCGTCAAGGGACTAGCAATGAGCAGTTCTTC

j_call: TRBJ1-4
clone_size: NA
d_call: NA
v_call: TRBV6-5
cdr3_length: 14
cdr3_aa: CASSYSVSDEKLFF
cdr3_nt: TGTGCCAGCAGTTATTCCGTCAGCGATGAAAAACTGTTTTTT